What follows are 8 T cell receptor beta chains derived from one specimen sequenced in a study of beta chain features in type 1 diabetes. The investigators reverse transcribed all of the isolated RNA, so they sequenced expressed TCRB transcripts. The protocol was immunoSEQ multiplex PCR, while the TCRdb copy is restricted to in-frame clones and leaves out a portion. The sample yields 450,000 or so clones, approximately 10% seen once. Sequencing was performed on naive CD4+ T cells from blood. Source of these receptors: a woman under 30 in good health.

This chain joins TRBV10-3 and TRBJ2-2; D unresolved. The V end was cut by 6 bases, the J end by 3 bases, with 14 bases between. Germline CDR1 is ENHRY and CDR2 is SYGVKD. The CDR3 length is 15 residues. CDR3 bases: TGTGCCATCAGCTCTTCTGGGCGGTACACCGGGGAGCTGTTTTTT. This codes for CAISSSGRYTGELFF.

The V gene is TRBV19, the J gene TRBJ2-3; a possible D gene is TRBD2 (7 bases). CDR1 and CDR2 (germline): LNHDA, SQIVND (reference sequence). The germline V and J ends were trimmed by 7 bases and 4 bases, with 21 bases remaining between them. This CDR3 is built from 16 residues. This chain's CDR3 is CASTPFEGGGADTQYF. For the CDR3, the DNA is TGTGCCAGTACCCCTTTTGAGGGCGGGGGCGCAGATACGCAGTATTTT.

This clone was seen only a few times. This chain uses TRBV18 with TRBJ2-3; 7 bases match TRBD2. This CDR3 contains 14 residues. CDR1 and CDR2 (germline): KGHSH, LQKENI. V trimming: 3 bases; J trimming: 4 bases; junction bases outside the gene matches: 4. The CDR3 region is CASSPGLGPDTQYF. CDR3 in DNA: TGTGCCAGCTCACCCGGACTAGGACCAGATACGCAGTATTTT.

This clone was seen more than once but under ten times. This chain uses TRBV2 with TRBJ1-3; D is undetermined. From germline, CDR1 is SNHLY and CDR2 FYNNEI. Trimming shortened V by 8 bases and J by 6 bases, and 11 bases separated the two germline ends. The CDR3 loop spans 12 amino acids. CDR3 residues: CASSDRLNTIYF. CDR3 nucleotides: TGTGCCAGCTCTGACCGCCTAAACACCATATATTTT.

The CDR3 bases are TGTGCCAGCAGCTCCCTGACAGTGAGTCCTGGCTACACCTTC. This codes for CASSSLTVSPGYTF. The chain recombines TRBV7-2 with TRBJ1-2; tentatively, D is TRBD1 (5 bases). The CDR3 has 14 amino acids. CDR1 is SGHTA, CDR2 FQGNSA, per germline. The V end lost 4 bases, the J end lost 7 bases, and 16 bases lay between the germline ends.

This clone was seen only a few times. The rearrangement links TRBV18 to TRBJ2-3; D is perhaps TRBD1 (6 bases). The V gene lost 3 bases and the J gene lost 0 bases, with 13 bases spanning the gap. The CDR3 has 16 amino acids. Germline loops: CDR1 KGHSH, CDR2 LQKENI. The CDR3 DNA follows: TGTGCCAGCTCACCTAGACAGGCTGTGAGCACAGATACGCAGTATTTT. This encodes CASSPRQAVSTDTQYF.

This clone turned up a few times. The V call is TRBV2, the J call TRBJ2-3; 9 nucleotides align to TRBD2. J gave up 5 bases and V 5 bases, and 5 bases lay outside the gene matches. Germline CDR1 is SNHLY and CDR2 is FYNNEI. There are 14 residues in the CDR3. CDR3 in DNA: TGTGCCAGCAGTCGATTAGCGGGAGAAGATACGCAGTATTTT. This translates into CASSRLAGEDTQYF.

This clone occurred a few times. This chain connects TRBV7-2 to TRBJ2-1; no definite D call. The CDR3 is made up of 14 amino acids. Germline V gives CDR1 SGHTA, CDR2 FQGNSA. The germline V and J ends were trimmed by 3 bases and 1 base, with 7 bases remaining between them. CDR3 residues: CASSFKGSYNEQFF. As DNA, the CDR3 is TGTGCCAGCAGCTTTAAGGGTTCCTACAATGAGCAGTTCTTC.